A single sample is the source of the 30 T cell receptor beta chains below, sequenced in a study of blood T cell repertoires in COVID-19. Assay: immunoSEQ multiplex PCR; the TCRdb copy retains only in-frame clones and omits some. The table lists about 97,000 clones, around 90% of them singletons. Input material: peripheral blood. Receptors were obtained from a man between 50 and 59 years old with active COVID-19.

V usage is TRBV7-9 and J usage is TRBJ2-7; the D gene is possibly TRBD1 (5 bases). This CDR3 region has 15 residues. Germline V gene lookup returns CDR1 SEHNR and CDR2 FQNEAQ (reference sequence). The V gene lost 0 bases and the J gene lost 2 bases, with 11 bases spanning the gap. The CDR3 bases are TGTGCCAGCAGCTTAGCCCTAGGACAAGCCTACGAGCAGTACTTC. This encodes CASSLALGQAYEQYF.

The V call is TRBV19, the J call TRBJ2-4; 9 bases agree with TRBD2. CDR3 length: 16 amino acids. The V gene end was trimmed by 5 bases and the J gene end by 0 bases; junction bases not matched to a gene: 5. The germline CDR1 and CDR2 sequences are LNHDA and SQIVND (reference sequence). Here the CDR3 reads CASSPLAGLAKNIQYF. The CDR3 nucleotides read TGTGCCAGTAGTCCCCTAGCGGGGTTAGCCAAAAACATTCAGTACTTC.

This sequence joins TRBV4-2 and TRBJ2-7; 10 bases fit TRBD2. This CDR3 comprises 18 residues. Germline loops: CDR1 LGHNA, CDR2 YNFKEQ. V dropped 3 bases and J dropped 3; count of bases not matched to a gene: 14. The DNA of the CDR3 is TGTGCCAGCAGCCACTTGAGCGGGGGGGTGAACCCCAACTACGAGCAGTACTTC. Protein product: CASSHLSGGVNPNYEQYF.

The chain joins TRBV7-9 to TRBJ1-5; 10 bases are a match to TRBD1. This CDR3 comprises 18 residues. The J segment lost 7 bases and the V segment lost 4 bases, leaving 16 bases of the junction unmatched. From germline, CDR1 is SEHNR and CDR2 FQNEAQ (reference sequence). The chain's CDR3 is CASSSAVGTGVRNQPQHF. As DNA, the CDR3 is TGTGCCAGCAGCTCCGCCGTAGGGACAGGGGTAAGGAACCAGCCCCAGCATTTT.

This clone was observed once. The chain joins TRBV5-1 to TRBJ2-7, with TRBD1 as a possible D gene (6 bases). The V end was cut by 1 base, the J end by 2 bases, with 13 bases between. This CDR3 is 15 amino acids long. CDR1 is SGHRS, CDR2 YFSETQ, per germline. The chain's CDR3 is CASSLTLTGTYEQYF. In DNA, the CDR3 is TGCGCCAGCAGCTTGACCCTAACAGGGACCTACGAGCAGTACTTC.

The rearrangement uses TRBV4-3 and TRBJ1-4; perhaps TRBD1 as D (5 bases). The germline V gene encodes CDR1 LGHNA and CDR2 YSLEER. The CDR3 loop spans 20 amino acids. Trimming stripped 0 bases from V and 6 bases from J, with 26 bases between. CDR3: CASSQEWFGQGGMGYEKLFF. Here the CDR3 DNA reads TGCGCCAGCAGCCAAGAGTGGTTTGGGCAGGGCGGGATGGGGTATGAAAAACTGTTTTTT.

CDR3 DNA: TGTGCCAGCAGCACGGGACATTCAGATACGCAGTATTTT. This encodes CASSTGHSDTQYF. This rearrangement joins TRBV9 to TRBJ2-3, with D possibly TRBD1 on 6 matching bases. V was shortened by 4 bases and J by 4 bases, with 10 bases between the two germline ends. This CDR3 comprises 13 residues. Germline-derived CDR1 and CDR2 are SGDLS and YYNGEE.

This chain joins TRBV4-3 and TRBJ2-2; maybe TRBD2 (6 bases). Trimming removed 0 bases at V and 6 bases at J, with 8 bases between. The length of the CDR3 is 14 residues. Germline loops: CDR1 LGHNA, CDR2 YSLEER. The CDR3, as DNA: TGCGCCAGCAGCCAAGATTCGGGGGCCGGGGAGCTGTTTTTT. Its translation is CASSQDSGAGELFF.

The chain joins TRBV7-2 to TRBJ2-1; the match to TRBD2 covers 7 bases. CDR3 length equals 15 residues. Germline lookup yields CDR1 SGHTA and CDR2 FQGNSA. J gave up 1 base and V 8 bases, and 8 bases lay outside the gene matches. The CDR3 loop reads CASARSGVSYNEQFF. CDR3 coding DNA: TGTGCCAGCGCCCGGAGCGGGGTTTCCTACAATGAGCAGTTCTTC.

This clone was seen a single time. The gene calls are TRBV19 and TRBJ2-1; 11 nucleotides match TRBD2. The CDR3 consists of 13 residues. V was clipped by 7 bases and J by 8 bases; unmatched bases: 4. Germline V CDR1 and CDR2: LNHDA, SQIVND (reference sequence). The CDR3, as DNA: TGTGCCAGTACCATGGGACTAGCGGATGAGCAGTTCTTC. Protein: CASTMGLADEQFF.

This chain joins TRBV5-1 and TRBJ2-7, with TRBD1 as a possible D gene (6 bases). The V end was cut by 4 bases, the J end by 4 bases, with 12 bases between. Germline CDR1 and CDR2: SGHRS and YFSETQ. The CDR3 is 13 residues long. The CDR3 DNA is TGCGCCAGCAGCCCCCAAGGGGGATACGAGCAGTACTTC. Translation: CASSPQGGYEQYF.

The chain joins TRBV10-2 to TRBJ1-4; 7 bases line up with TRBD1. This CDR3 has 13 amino acids. V gave up 9 bases and J gave up 4 bases; unmatched junction bases: 5. From germline, CDR1 is WSHSY and CDR2 SAAADI. The CDR3 reads CASSGTVNEKLFF. Written as DNA, the CDR3 is TGCGCCAGTTCAGGGACAGTTAATGAAAAACTGTTTTTT.

The J gene is TRBJ1-5, the V gene TRBV10-3; 8 bases are shared with TRBD1. The CDR3 is 15 residues long. The germline V gene has CDR1 ENHRY and CDR2 SYGVKD. J gave up 0 bases and V 4 bases, and 2 bases lay outside the gene matches. The CDR3 is CAISATGDSNQPQHF. The CDR3 DNA follows: TGTGCCATCAGTGCGACAGGGGATAGCAATCAGCCCCAGCATTTT.

DNA of the CDR3: TGTGCTAGCGGGGGGGCCGGCGGGGAGCTGTTTTTT. It encodes CASGGAGGELFF. The chain recombines TRBV7-7 with TRBJ2-2; TRBD2 matches 11 bases. The CDR3 length is 12 residues. Germline V gives CDR1 SSHAT, CDR2 FNYEAQ (reference sequence).

This sequence joins TRBV28 and TRBJ2-2, with D possibly matching TRBD2 (5 bases). CDR3 size: 13 residues. Germline CDR1 and CDR2: MDHEN and SYDVKM. Trimming pared 7 bases from V and 6 bases from J, leaving 12 bases between. The CDR3 DNA is TGTGCCAGCACCTCCTCGAGGGCCGGGGAGCTGTTTTTT. Translated, it gives CASTSSRAGELFF.

The J gene is TRBJ2-1, the V gene TRBV7-8; 7 nucleotides match TRBD2. Losses at the gene ends were 4 bases for V and 9 bases for J; bases not matched to a gene: 12. The CDR3 length is 15 residues. CDR1 is SGHVS, CDR2 FQNEAQ, per germline. As DNA, the CDR3 is TGTGCCAGCAGCTCCGCGGGGGTTCAGGTGACTGAGCAGTTCTTC. Amino acid sequence: CASSSAGVQVTEQFF.

The chain joins TRBV18 to TRBJ2-5, with TRBD1 matching over 11 bases. V lost 4 bases, J lost 4 bases, and 5 bases stayed unmatched. CDR1 KGHSH and CDR2 LQKENI come from the germline V gene. The CDR3 runs 15 residues. The CDR3 DNA is TGTGCCAGCTCACAGACCGGGACAGGGGGAGAGACCCAGTACTTC. Residues: CASSQTGTGGETQYF.

The rearrangement links TRBV5-6 to TRBJ1-4; a weak D match, TRBD1 (5 bases). The CDR3 is 15 residues long. The germline gives CDR1 SGHDT, CDR2 YYEEEE. The ends were cut back, 3 bases at V and 4 bases at J, with 13 bases in the middle. CDR3 coding DNA: TGTGCCAGCAGCTCAAAAAAGACAGTTAATGAAAAACTGTTTTTT. Translating gives CASSSKKTVNEKLFF.

The J gene is TRBJ2-4, the V gene TRBV6-5, with D possibly being TRBD2 (5 bases). The germline V gene encodes CDR1 MNHEY and CDR2 SVGAGI. The CDR3 extends over 15 amino acids. Trimming cost V 0 bases and J 5 bases, with 11 bases left between them. The CDR3 spells CASSYSIFGENIQYF. The CDR3 region has the DNA TGTGCCAGCAGTTACTCGATTTTCGGGGAAAACATTCAGTACTTC.

The J gene is TRBJ2-3, the V gene TRBV7-2; the match to TRBD2 covers 11 bases. From germline, CDR1 is SGHTA and CDR2 FQGNSA. V dropped 1 base and J dropped 2; count of bases not matched to a gene: 8. This CDR3 has 18 amino acids. Here the CDR3 DNA reads TGTGCCAGCAGCTTAGTCCCTAGCGGGGGGACGATCACAGATACGCAGTATTTT. Translation gives CASSLVPSGGTITDTQYF.

The J gene is TRBJ2-1, the V gene TRBV9, with 7 bases lining up with TRBD1. Germline V gene lookup returns CDR1 SGDLS and CDR2 YYNGEE. V shed 0 bases and J 2 bases; nucleotides not matched to a gene: 2. This CDR3 contains 15 residues. In DNA, the CDR3 is TGTGCCAGCAGCGTAGGGACAGGAGCCTACAATGAGCAGTTCTTC. Protein sequence: CASSVGTGAYNEQFF. The complete variable domain, with remaining parts taken from reference TRBV9 and TRBJ2-1, reads DSGVTQTPKHLITATGQRVTLRCSPRSGDLSVYWYQQSLDQGLQFLIQYYNGEERAKGNILERFSAQQFPDLHSELNLSSLELGDSALYFCASSVGTGAYNEQFFGPGTRLTVL.

CDR3 nucleotide sequence: TGTGCCAGCTCACCTCAGGGGCTGGCGAACACCGGGGAGCTGTTTTTT. Translating it yields CASSPQGLANTGELFF. The rearrangement uses TRBV18 and TRBJ2-2; tentative D call: TRBD1 (6 bases). V was clipped by 3 bases and J by 0 bases, with 11 bases between them. From germline, CDR1 is KGHSH and CDR2 LQKENI. The CDR3 consists of 16 residues.

The table lists this clone with a few counts. V is TRBV11-3 and J is TRBJ2-3, with D possibly being TRBD2 (5 bases). Germline CDR1 reads SGHNT; CDR2 reads YENEEA. CDR3 length: 14 amino acids. V dropped 5 bases and J dropped 2 bases, with 11 bases sitting between them. CDR3 sequence reads: CASSPWENTDTQYF. The DNA for the CDR3 is TGTGCCAGCAGCCCTTGGGAGAACACAGATACGCAGTATTTT.

The chain links TRBV6-5 to TRBJ2-1, with D possibly being TRBD1 (6 bases). CDR3 length equals 13 residues. Germline values: CDR1 MNHEY, CDR2 SVGAGI. V lost 8 bases to trimming and J lost 6 bases, with 14 bases between them. CDR3 loop: CASATDRFNEQFF. In DNA form, the CDR3 reads TGTGCCAGCGCGACCGACAGGTTCAATGAGCAGTTCTTC.

This chain's CDR3 is CASSPRPAKNIQYF. CDR3 coding DNA: TGTGCCAGCAGCCCGCGGCCGGCCAAAAACATTCAGTACTTC. The V and J genes are TRBV3-1 (or the pseudogene TRBV3-2) and TRBJ2-4; D uncertain. The germline V gene has CDR1 LGHDT and CDR2 YNNKEL (reference sequence). The ends were cut back, 4 bases at V and 1 base at J, with 8 bases in the middle. There are 14 residues in the CDR3.

This rearrangement joins TRBV5-1 to TRBJ2-3; D perhaps matches TRBD2 (6 bases). The CDR3 runs to 15 residues. Per germline, CDR1 SGHRS and CDR2 YFSETQ. V shed 4 bases and J shed 3 bases, with 15 bases lying between them. CDR3 region: CASSPSQAGTDTQYF. CDR3 coding DNA: TGCGCCAGCAGCCCCAGTCAGGCGGGGACAGATACGCAGTATTTT.

The chain employs TRBV6-2 or TRBV6-3 and TRBJ2-1, with 7 bases aligning to TRBD2. Germline V gives CDR1 MNHEY, CDR2 SVGEGT. V was pared by 0 bases and J by 12 bases, with 5 bases of the junction left unmatched. The CDR3 runs 13 residues. The CDR3 nucleotides read TGTGCCAGCAGTTACTCGATGGGCGGGGGGCAGTTCTTC. Protein product: CASSYSMGGGQFF.

In nucleotides, the CDR3 is TGTGCCACCCGTTCAGATACGCAGTATTTT. It encodes CATRSDTQYF. This chain joins TRBV6-5 and TRBJ2-3; D not resolved. CDR1 and CDR2 from the germline V gene are MNHEY and SVGAGI. Trimming pared 10 bases from V and 4 bases from J, leaving 6 bases between. This CDR3 spans 10 amino acids.

The CDR3 bases are TGTGCCAGCAGCTTAAAATCCCCGCAGGGGACCCAGTACTTC. Encoded protein: CASSLKSPQGTQYF. V and J are TRBV7-9 and TRBJ2-5, with a tentative D call TRBD1 (5 bases). V was trimmed by 2 bases and J by 7 bases, leaving 14 bases between them. The CDR3 is 14 residues long. Germline values: CDR1 SEHNR, CDR2 FQNEAQ (reference sequence).

This chain connects TRBV9 to TRBJ2-7, with TRBD2 matching over 10 bases. Germline CDR1 and CDR2: SGDLS and YYNGEE. The trim removed 2 bases at V and 4 bases at J, leaving 6 bases unmatched. The CDR3 totals 15 residues. The CDR3 nucleotides read TGTGCCAGCAGCGTTAGCGGGGGGCACGCGTACGAGCAGTACTTC. Translated: CASSVSGGHAYEQYF.